Here is one T cell receptor (beta chain) with its context. Its specificity is not known. Replicate PCRs for sorted subsets used around 190 ng DNA; this equaled some 30,000 T cell genomes. Libraries were prepared by immunoSEQ multiplex PCR; TCRdb keeps only in-frame clonotypes and omits some of them. The sample lists about 2.1 million clones; approximately 92% were seen once. The data belong to a study of shared clonotypes between healthy human individuals. About the study: Three plates were used per donor for CD4 naive, three for CD4 memory, two for CD8 naive and one for CD8 memory. Study-level points and caveats: In contrast to clonotypes shared by all four donors, non-shared clonotypes had lower generation probabilities.

The naive CD8 population came from CD45RO-negative cells selected for CCR7, without terminally differentiated effector memory CD45RA+ cells. This TCR derives from a man between 18 and 35 years old in good health. Some clones in this sample may be carry-over from other donors' samples. Sequenced material: naive CD8+ T cells from PBMCs.

The CDR3 is CASSLVAGADGYTF. CDR3 nucleotide sequence: TGTGCCAGCAGCTTGGTTGCAGGAGCGGATGGCTACACCTTC. This chain connects TRBV5-6 to TRBJ1-2; no reliable D call. The ends were cut back, 0 bases at V and 6 bases at J, with 12 bases in the middle. The CDR3 has 14 residues. The germline gives CDR1 SGHDT, CDR2 YYEEEE.